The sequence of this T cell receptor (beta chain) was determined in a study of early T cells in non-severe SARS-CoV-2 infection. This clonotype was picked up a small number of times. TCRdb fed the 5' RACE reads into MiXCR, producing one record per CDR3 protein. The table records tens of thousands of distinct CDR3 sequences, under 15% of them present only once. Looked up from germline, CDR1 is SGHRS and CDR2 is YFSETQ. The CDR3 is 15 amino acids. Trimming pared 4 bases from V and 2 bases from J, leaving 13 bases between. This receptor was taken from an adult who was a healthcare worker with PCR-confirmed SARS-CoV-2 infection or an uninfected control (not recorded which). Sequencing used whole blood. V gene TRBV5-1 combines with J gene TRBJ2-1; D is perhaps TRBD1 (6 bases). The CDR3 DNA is TGCGCCAGCAGCGGCAGGGGACAAACCTACAATGAGCAGTTCTTC. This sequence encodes CASSGRGQTYNEQFF. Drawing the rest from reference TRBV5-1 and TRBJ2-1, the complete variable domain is KAGVTQTPRYLIKTRGQQVTLSCSPISGHRSVSWYQQTPGQGLQFLFEYFSETQRNKGNFPGRFSGRQFSNSRSEMNVSTLELGDSALYLCASSGRGQTYNEQFFGPGTRLTVL.